These T cell receptor beta chains were read from a single sample in a study of blood T cell repertoires in COVID-19. The table came from immunoSEQ multiplex PCR; TCRdb's copy has only in-frame clones and leaves some out. The sample carries about 220,000 clones, around 81% recorded once. Sequencing was carried out using peripheral blood. The receptors were gathered from a woman aged 55-69 years with acute or convalescent COVID-19. CDR3s include the opening cysteine and the closing phenylalanine or tryptophan. The order of the fields is J gene, D gene, V gene, clone size, CDR3 protein, CDR3 DNA. The D gene is left open where the match is weak. The listing skips clone size in some rows; elsewhere it reads once, few, many or a size class.

J gene: TRBJ1-2
D gene: -
V gene: TRBV6-5
clone size: -
CDR3 protein: CASRTGTNYGYTF
CDR3 DNA: TGTGCCAGCAGGACCGGGACTAACTATGGCTACACCTTC

J gene: TRBJ2-5
D gene: -
V gene: TRBV6-5
clone size: -
CDR3 protein: CASRGGAGETQYF
CDR3 DNA: TGTGCCAGCAGAGGAGGAGCGGGAGAGACCCAGTACTTC

J gene: TRBJ2-2
D gene: -
V gene: TRBV7-3
clone size: -
CDR3 protein: CASSPGGWTGELFF
CDR3 DNA: TGTGCCAGCAGCCCCGGGGGATGGACCGGGGAGCTGTTTTTT

J gene: TRBJ1-5
D gene: TRBD1
V gene: TRBV7-8
clone size: -
CDR3 protein: CASSLDYSRDRNNQPQHF
CDR3 DNA: TGTGCCAGCAGCTTAGACTACTCCCGGGACAGGAACAATCAGCCCCAGCATTTT

J gene: TRBJ2-7
D gene: -
V gene: TRBV2
clone size: many
CDR3 protein: CASSEGASFYEQYF
CDR3 DNA: TGTGCCAGCAGTGAAGGGGCTAGCTTCTACGAGCAGTACTTC

J gene: TRBJ2-1
D gene: -
V gene: TRBV24-1
clone size: -
CDR3 protein: CATSDPSLVSYNEQFF
CDR3 DNA: TGTGCCACCAGTGACCCCTCACTAGTATCCTACAATGAGCAGTTCTTC

J gene: TRBJ2-5
D gene: TRBD2
V gene: TRBV10-1
clone size: -
CDR3 protein: CASSGEIAGVQETQYF
CDR3 DNA: TGCGCCAGCAGTGGGGAGATAGCGGGGGTCCAAGAGACCCAGTACTTC

J gene: TRBJ2-5
D gene: TRBD2
V gene: TRBV6-5
clone size: -
CDR3 protein: CASRREGWRETQYF
CDR3 DNA: TGTGCCAGCAGGAGGGAGGGGTGGAGGGAGACCCAGTACTTC

J gene: TRBJ1-2
D gene: TRBD1
V gene: TRBV6-6
clone size: -
CDR3 protein: CASSRDRTSHGYTF
CDR3 DNA: TGTGCCAGCAGTCGGGACAGGACTTCACATGGCTACACCTTC

J gene: TRBJ2-2
D gene: TRBD1
V gene: TRBV3-1/TRBV3-2
clone size: -
CDR3 protein: CASSQQGAGGELFF
CDR3 DNA: TGTGCCAGCAGCCAACAGGGGGCGGGCGGGGAGCTGTTTTTT

J gene: TRBJ1-2
D gene: -
V gene: TRBV30
clone size: -
CDR3 protein: CAWSIRVPGADGYTF
CDR3 DNA: TGTGCCTGGAGTATACGAGTACCAGGGGCCGATGGCTACACCTTC

J gene: TRBJ1-1
D gene: -
V gene: TRBV5-1
clone size: -
CDR3 protein: CASSPPGRENTEAFF
CDR3 DNA: TGCGCCAGCAGTCCCCCGGGAAGAGAGAACACTGAAGCTTTCTTT

J gene: TRBJ1-6
D gene: -
V gene: TRBV2
clone size: few
CDR3 protein: CASSESGGDSPLHF
CDR3 DNA: TGTGCCAGCAGTGAATCGGGGGGAGATTCACCCCTCCACTTT

J gene: TRBJ1-2
D gene: TRBD1
V gene: TRBV7-2
clone size: few
CDR3 protein: CASSLAGQGKGYTF
CDR3 DNA: TGTGCCAGCAGCTTAGCGGGACAGGGGAAGGGCTACACCTTC

J gene: TRBJ1-2
D gene: -
V gene: TRBV1
clone size: -
CDR3 protein: CTSRQGVLYGYTF
CDR3 DNA: TGCACCAGCAGGCAGGGTGTTCTCTATGGCTACACCTTC

J gene: TRBJ1-2
D gene: -
V gene: TRBV6-6
clone size: -
CDR3 protein: CASGTGLPGGYTF
CDR3 DNA: TGTGCCAGCGGAACCGGGCTCCCGGGAGGCTACACCTTC

J gene: TRBJ1-1
D gene: -
V gene: TRBV6-5
clone size: -
CDR3 protein: CASRKGTMNTEAFF
CDR3 DNA: TGTGCCAGCAGAAAAGGGACTATGAACACTGAAGCTTTCTTT

J gene: TRBJ1-5
D gene: TRBD1
V gene: TRBV6-2/TRBV6-3
clone size: -
CDR3 protein: CASSYGDRANQPQHF
CDR3 DNA: TGTGCCAGCAGTTACGGTGACAGGGCCAATCAGCCCCAGCATTTT

J gene: TRBJ2-7
D gene: TRBD2
V gene: TRBV5-8
clone size: -
CDR3 protein: CASSLTGGALVEQYF
CDR3 DNA: TGTGCCAGCAGCTTGACGGGGGGGGCCCTGGTCGAGCAGTACTTC

J gene: TRBJ1-5
D gene: TRBD1
V gene: TRBV7-9
clone size: once
CDR3 protein: CASSRTGPNQPQHF
CDR3 DNA: TGTGCCAGCAGCCGGACAGGGCCTAATCAGCCCCAGCATTTT

J gene: TRBJ1-2
D gene: -
V gene: TRBV6-2/TRBV6-3
clone size: -
CDR3 protein: CASSQGSGYTF
CDR3 DNA: TGTGCCAGCAGTCAGGGTTCTGGCTACACCTTC

J gene: TRBJ1-1
D gene: TRBD1
V gene: TRBV14
clone size: -
CDR3 protein: CASSNRGLLNTEAFF
CDR3 DNA: TGTGCCAGCAGCAACAGGGGGCTCCTTAACACTGAAGCTTTCTTT

J gene: TRBJ2-7
D gene: -
V gene: TRBV5-1
clone size: -
CDR3 protein: CASSSPVRGSEQYF
CDR3 DNA: TGCGCCAGCAGCTCCCCCGTCCGAGGCTCCGAGCAGTACTTC

J gene: TRBJ2-7
D gene: -
V gene: TRBV11-2
clone size: -
CDR3 protein: CASSLAGSSYEQYF
CDR3 DNA: TGTGCCAGCAGCTTAGCGGGGTCTTCCTACGAGCAGTACTTC

J gene: TRBJ1-1
D gene: -
V gene: TRBV7-9
clone size: -
CDR3 protein: CASSPARVAEAFF
CDR3 DNA: TGTGCCAGCAGCCCCGCTCGGGTCGCTGAAGCTTTCTTT

J gene: TRBJ1-1
D gene: -
V gene: TRBV5-1
clone size: -
CDR3 protein: CASSLAPGMNTEAFF
CDR3 DNA: TGCGCCAGCAGCTTGGCCCCAGGGATGAACACTGAAGCTTTCTTT

J gene: TRBJ1-1
D gene: -
V gene: TRBV4-3
clone size: -
CDR3 protein: CASSQLGGTEAFF
CDR3 DNA: TGCGCCAGCAGCCAACTCGGGGGGACTGAAGCTTTCTTT

J gene: TRBJ1-1
D gene: -
V gene: TRBV9
clone size: -
CDR3 protein: CASSVTPGDTEAFF
CDR3 DNA: TGTGCCAGCAGCGTCACTCCAGGGGACACTGAAGCTTTCTTT

J gene: TRBJ2-5
D gene: TRBD2
V gene: TRBV10-3
clone size: once
CDR3 protein: CAISPTSGVGETQYF
CDR3 DNA: TGTGCCATCAGCCCGACTAGCGGGGTGGGGGAGACCCAGTACTTC

J gene: TRBJ1-2
D gene: TRBD1
V gene: TRBV19
clone size: once
CDR3 protein: CASSNFRDSGGYTF
CDR3 DNA: TGTGCCAGTAGTAATTTCCGGGACAGCGGAGGCTACACCTTC

J gene: TRBJ2-1
D gene: -
V gene: TRBV14
clone size: -
CDR3 protein: CASRKTGGEQFF
CDR3 DNA: TGTGCCAGCAGGAAGACAGGTGGGGAGCAGTTCTTC

J gene: TRBJ1-2
D gene: TRBD1
V gene: TRBV5-3
clone size: few
CDR3 protein: CARSPWTGGGYGYTF
CDR3 DNA: TGTGCCAGAAGCCCCTGGACAGGGGGTGGTTATGGCTACACCTTC

J gene: TRBJ1-1
D gene: -
V gene: TRBV6-2/TRBV6-3
clone size: -
CDR3 protein: CASSFGSRAEAFF
CDR3 DNA: TGTGCCAGCAGCTTCGGGTCCAGGGCTGAAGCTTTCTTT

J gene: TRBJ1-1
D gene: -
V gene: TRBV6-5
clone size: -
CDR3 protein: CASSLTGNTEAFF
CDR3 DNA: TGTGCCAGCAGTCTTACAGGGAACACTGAAGCTTTCTTT

J gene: TRBJ2-7
D gene: -
V gene: TRBV21-1
clone size: -
CDR3 protein: CASSEGLADPYEQYF
CDR3 DNA: TGTGCCAGCAGCGAGGGACTAGCGGACCCTTACGAGCAGTACTTC

J gene: TRBJ1-2
D gene: -
V gene: TRBV28
clone size: few
CDR3 protein: CASSTGGVSDYGYTF
CDR3 DNA: TGTGCCAGCAGCACTGGGGGGGTTTCCGACTATGGCTACACCTTC

J gene: TRBJ1-2
D gene: -
V gene: TRBV18
clone size: -
CDR3 protein: CASSPSVANYGYTF
CDR3 DNA: TGTGCCAGCTCACCATCCGTAGCTAACTATGGCTACACCTTC

J gene: TRBJ1-1
D gene: -
V gene: TRBV21-1
clone size: few
CDR3 protein: CASSKRAGGTAEAFF
CDR3 DNA: TGTGCCAGCAGCAAAAGGGCGGGGGGGACTGCTGAAGCTTTCTTT

J gene: TRBJ2-5
D gene: TRBD2
V gene: TRBV2
clone size: -
CDR3 protein: CATLKAPSGGRGETQYF
CDR3 DNA: TGTGCCACCCTTAAGGCGCCTAGCGGGGGCCGAGGGGAGACCCAGTACTTC

J gene: TRBJ1-2
D gene: TRBD1
V gene: TRBV28
clone size: -
CDR3 protein: CASSPDRGYGYTF
CDR3 DNA: TGTGCCAGCAGTCCCGACAGGGGCTATGGCTACACCTTC

J gene: TRBJ2-5
D gene: TRBD1
V gene: TRBV3-1/TRBV3-2
clone size: -
CDR3 protein: CASSQTDRDAQETQYF
CDR3 DNA: TGTGCCAGCAGCCAAACCGACAGGGACGCCCAAGAGACCCAGTACTTC

J gene: TRBJ2-1
D gene: TRBD1
V gene: TRBV28
clone size: -
CDR3 protein: CASSKRGQYSYNEQFF
CDR3 DNA: TGTGCCAGCAGTAAGAGGGGACAGTACTCCTACAATGAGCAGTTCTTC

J gene: TRBJ1-2
D gene: TRBD1
V gene: TRBV19
clone size: -
CDR3 protein: CASTNTPGQDYYGYTF
CDR3 DNA: TGTGCCAGTACCAATACTCCGGGACAGGACTACTATGGCTACACCTTC

J gene: TRBJ2-7
D gene: -
V gene: TRBV5-1
clone size: once
CDR3 protein: CASSLGAGENYEQYF
CDR3 DNA: TGCGCCAGCAGCTTGGGGGCAGGGGAAAACTACGAGCAGTACTTC

J gene: TRBJ2-5
D gene: -
V gene: TRBV7-3
clone size: -
CDR3 protein: CASSIRLQETQYF
CDR3 DNA: TGTGCCAGCAGCATACGACTGCAAGAGACCCAGTACTTC

J gene: TRBJ1-2
D gene: -
V gene: TRBV28
clone size: -
CDR3 protein: CASSSHGGAYGYTF
CDR3 DNA: TGTGCCAGCAGTTCCCACGGGGGGGCTTATGGCTACACCTTC

J gene: TRBJ2-2
D gene: TRBD2
V gene: TRBV6-6
clone size: -
CDR3 protein: CASKRAGGQNTGELFF
CDR3 DNA: TGTGCCAGCAAGAGGGCGGGGGGCCAGAACACCGGGGAGCTGTTTTTT

J gene: TRBJ2-3
D gene: -
V gene: TRBV27
clone size: -
CDR3 protein: CASRQRYDTQYF
CDR3 DNA: TGTGCCAGCCGTCAGCGGTATGATACGCAGTATTTT

J gene: TRBJ2-2
D gene: TRBD1
V gene: TRBV30
clone size: -
CDR3 protein: CAWSGGTGGTGELFF
CDR3 DNA: TGTGCCTGGAGTGGAGGGACAGGGGGAACCGGGGAGCTGTTTTTT

J gene: TRBJ2-4
D gene: -
V gene: TRBV3-1/TRBV3-2
clone size: -
CDR3 protein: CASSQGVLGGYGLAKNIQYF
CDR3 DNA: TGTGCCAGCAGCCAAGGGGTCTTGGGGGGATACGGGTTAGCCAAAAACATTCAGTACTTC

J gene: TRBJ1-6
D gene: TRBD1
V gene: TRBV6-2/TRBV6-3
clone size: -
CDR3 protein: CASSLKTGGPRNSPLHF
CDR3 DNA: TGTGCCAGCAGTCTTAAGACAGGGGGCCCGAGAAATTCACCCCTCCACTTT

J gene: TRBJ1-6
D gene: TRBD1
V gene: TRBV5-6
clone size: -
CDR3 protein: CASSLDRGNNSPLHF
CDR3 DNA: TGTGCCAGCAGCTTGGACAGGGGAAATAATTCACCCCTCCACTTT

J gene: TRBJ1-2
D gene: -
V gene: TRBV5-6
clone size: -
CDR3 protein: CASRERGRGNYGYTF
CDR3 DNA: TGTGCCAGCAGGGAGAGGGGCAGGGGAAACTATGGCTACACCTTC

J gene: TRBJ1-5
D gene: TRBD1
V gene: TRBV30
clone size: -
CDR3 protein: CAWSAPGTGGWQPQHF
CDR3 DNA: TGTGCCTGGAGTGCTCCCGGGACAGGGGGCTGGCAGCCCCAGCATTTT

J gene: TRBJ2-7
D gene: -
V gene: TRBV4-3
clone size: -
CDR3 protein: CASSQALGPYEQYF
CDR3 DNA: TGCGCCAGCAGCCAAGCCCTAGGCCCCTACGAGCAGTACTTC

J gene: TRBJ2-6
D gene: -
V gene: TRBV2
clone size: -
CDR3 protein: CASSDSSGANVLTF
CDR3 DNA: TGTGCCAGCAGTGATAGCTCTGGGGCCAACGTCCTGACTTTC

J gene: TRBJ2-1
D gene: TRBD2
V gene: TRBV6-5
clone size: -
CDR3 protein: CACSGAGLYNEQFF
CDR3 DNA: TGTGCCTGCTCGGGAGCGGGGCTTTACAATGAGCAGTTCTTC

J gene: TRBJ1-2
D gene: TRBD1
V gene: TRBV5-5
clone size: -
CDR3 protein: CASSRTWTGSNYGYTF
CDR3 DNA: TGTGCCAGCAGCCGGACGTGGACAGGTTCTAACTATGGCTACACCTTC

J gene: TRBJ2-1
D gene: TRBD1
V gene: TRBV19
clone size: -
CDR3 protein: CASSRPGQGLEQFF
CDR3 DNA: TGTGCCAGTAGTAGACCGGGACAGGGTCTTGAGCAGTTCTTC